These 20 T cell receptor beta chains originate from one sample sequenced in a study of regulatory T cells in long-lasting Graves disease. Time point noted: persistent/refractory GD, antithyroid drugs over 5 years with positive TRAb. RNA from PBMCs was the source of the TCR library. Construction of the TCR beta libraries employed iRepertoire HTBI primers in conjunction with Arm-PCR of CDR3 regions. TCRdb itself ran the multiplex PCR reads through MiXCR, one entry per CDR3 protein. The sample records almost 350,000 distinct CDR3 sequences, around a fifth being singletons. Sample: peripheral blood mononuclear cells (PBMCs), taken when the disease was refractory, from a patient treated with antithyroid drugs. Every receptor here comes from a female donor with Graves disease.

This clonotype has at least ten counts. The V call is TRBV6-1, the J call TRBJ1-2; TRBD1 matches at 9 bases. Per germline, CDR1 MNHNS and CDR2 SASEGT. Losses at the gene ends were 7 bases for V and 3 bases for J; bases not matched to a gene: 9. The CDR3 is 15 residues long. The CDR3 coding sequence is TGTGCCAGCACCGACCCGGGACAGGGACACTATGGCTACACCTTC. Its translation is CASTDPGQGHYGYTF.

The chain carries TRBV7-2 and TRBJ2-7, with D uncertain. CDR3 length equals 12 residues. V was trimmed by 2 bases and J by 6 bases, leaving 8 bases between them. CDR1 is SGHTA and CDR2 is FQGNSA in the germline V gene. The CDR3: CASSLYIGEQYF. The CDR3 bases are TGTGCCAGCAGCTTATACATTGGCGAGCAGTACTTC.

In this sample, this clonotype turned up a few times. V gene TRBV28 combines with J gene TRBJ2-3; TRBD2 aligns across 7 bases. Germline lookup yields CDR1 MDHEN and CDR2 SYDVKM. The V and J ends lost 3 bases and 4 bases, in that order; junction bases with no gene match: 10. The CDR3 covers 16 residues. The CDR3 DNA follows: TGTGCCAGCAGTTTGGGAGGGGCCTACATACCAGATACGCAGTATTTT. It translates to CASSLGGAYIPDTQYF. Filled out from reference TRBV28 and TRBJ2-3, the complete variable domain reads DVKVTQSSRYLVKRTGEKVFLECVQDMDHENMFWYRQDPGLGLRLIYFSYDVKMKEKGDIPEGYSVSREKKERFSLILESASTNQTSMYLCASSLGGAYIPDTQYFGPGTRLTVL.

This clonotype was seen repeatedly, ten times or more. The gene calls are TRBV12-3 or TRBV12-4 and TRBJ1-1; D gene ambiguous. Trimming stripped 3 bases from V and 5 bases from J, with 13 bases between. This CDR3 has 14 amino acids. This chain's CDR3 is CASSLSSKVTEAFF. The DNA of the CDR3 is TGTGCCAGCAGTTTGAGTAGTAAGGTGACTGAAGCTTTCTTT.

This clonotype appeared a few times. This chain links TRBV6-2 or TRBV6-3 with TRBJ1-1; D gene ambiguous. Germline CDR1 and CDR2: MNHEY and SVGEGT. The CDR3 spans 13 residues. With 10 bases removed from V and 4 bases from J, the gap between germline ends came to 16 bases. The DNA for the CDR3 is TGTGCCACCAACCACCATTGGGGCACTGAAGCTTTCTTT. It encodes CATNHHWGTEAFF.

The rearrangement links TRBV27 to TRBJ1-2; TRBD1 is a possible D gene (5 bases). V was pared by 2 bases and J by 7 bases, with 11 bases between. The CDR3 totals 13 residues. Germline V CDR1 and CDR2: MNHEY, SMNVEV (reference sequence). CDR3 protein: CASSLGALGGYTF. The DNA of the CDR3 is TGTGCCAGCAGTTTAGGGGCCCTTGGTGGCTACACCTTC.

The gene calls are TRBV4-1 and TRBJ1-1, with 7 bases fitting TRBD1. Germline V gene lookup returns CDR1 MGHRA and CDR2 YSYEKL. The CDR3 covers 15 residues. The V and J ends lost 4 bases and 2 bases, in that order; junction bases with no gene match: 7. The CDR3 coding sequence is TGCGCCAGCAGCCCAGGGAGGGGGCGAAACACTGAAGCTTTCTTT. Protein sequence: CASSPGRGRNTEAFF.

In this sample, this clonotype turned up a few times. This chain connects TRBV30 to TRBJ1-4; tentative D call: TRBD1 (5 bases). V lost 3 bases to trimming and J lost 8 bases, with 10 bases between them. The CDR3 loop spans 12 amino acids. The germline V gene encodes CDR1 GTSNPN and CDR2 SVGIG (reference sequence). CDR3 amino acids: CAWSRAGEKLFF. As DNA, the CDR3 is TGTGCCTGGAGCAGGGCGGGAGAAAAACTGTTTTTT.

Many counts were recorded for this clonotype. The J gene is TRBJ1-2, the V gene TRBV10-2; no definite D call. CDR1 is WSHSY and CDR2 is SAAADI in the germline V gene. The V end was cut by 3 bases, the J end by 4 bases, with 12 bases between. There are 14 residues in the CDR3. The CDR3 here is CASSDRDRGYGYTF. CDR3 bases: TGCGCCAGCAGTGATCGGGATCGGGGCTATGGCTACACCTTC.

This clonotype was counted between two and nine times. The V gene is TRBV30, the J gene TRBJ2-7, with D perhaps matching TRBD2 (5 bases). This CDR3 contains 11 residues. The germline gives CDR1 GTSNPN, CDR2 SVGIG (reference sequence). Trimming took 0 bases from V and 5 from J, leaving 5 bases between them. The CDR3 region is CAWSVRDEQYF. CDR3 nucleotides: TGTGCCTGGAGTGTGAGGGACGAGCAGTACTTC.

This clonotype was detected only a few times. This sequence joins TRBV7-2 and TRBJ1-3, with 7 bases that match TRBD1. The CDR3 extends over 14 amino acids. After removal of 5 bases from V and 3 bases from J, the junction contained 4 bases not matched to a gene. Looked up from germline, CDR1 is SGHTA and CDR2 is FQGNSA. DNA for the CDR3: TGTGCCAGCAGCCGAGGACAGGTTGGAAACACCATATATTTT. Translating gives CASSRGQVGNTIYF.

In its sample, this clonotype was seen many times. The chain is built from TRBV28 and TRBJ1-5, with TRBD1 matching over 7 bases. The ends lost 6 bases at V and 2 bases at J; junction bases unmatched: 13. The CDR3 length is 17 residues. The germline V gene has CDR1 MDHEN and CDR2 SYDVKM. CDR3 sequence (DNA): TGTGCCAGCAGCCGGAGACAGGGTAGTCGCGGCAATCAGCCCCAGCATTTT. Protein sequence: CASSRRQGSRGNQPQHF.

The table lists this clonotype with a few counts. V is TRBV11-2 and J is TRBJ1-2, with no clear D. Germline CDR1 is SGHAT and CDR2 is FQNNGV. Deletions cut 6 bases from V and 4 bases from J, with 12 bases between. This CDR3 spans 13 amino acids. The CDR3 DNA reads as TGTGCCAGCAGGTCCCTTCGTGGCTATGGCTACACCTTC. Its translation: CASRSLRGYGYTF. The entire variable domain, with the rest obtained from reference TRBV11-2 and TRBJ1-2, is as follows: EAGVAQSPRYKIIEKRQSVAFWCNPISGHATLYWYQQILGQGPKLLIQFQNNGVVDDSQLPKDRFSAERLKGVDSTLKIQPAKLEDSAVYLCASRSLRGYGYTFGSGTRLTVV.

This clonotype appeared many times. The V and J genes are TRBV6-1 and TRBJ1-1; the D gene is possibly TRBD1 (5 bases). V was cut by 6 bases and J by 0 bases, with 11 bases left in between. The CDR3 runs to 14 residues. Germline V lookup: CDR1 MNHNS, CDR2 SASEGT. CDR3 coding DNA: TGTGCCAGCAGGAAGGCAGGGTTGAACACTGAAGCTTTCTTT. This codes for CASRKAGLNTEAFF.

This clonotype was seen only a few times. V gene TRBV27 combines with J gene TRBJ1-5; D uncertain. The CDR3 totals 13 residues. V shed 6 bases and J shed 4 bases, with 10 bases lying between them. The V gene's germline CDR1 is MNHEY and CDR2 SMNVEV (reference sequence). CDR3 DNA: TGTGCCAGCAGGACTAGAGGAAATCAGCCCCAGCATTTT. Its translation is CASRTRGNQPQHF.

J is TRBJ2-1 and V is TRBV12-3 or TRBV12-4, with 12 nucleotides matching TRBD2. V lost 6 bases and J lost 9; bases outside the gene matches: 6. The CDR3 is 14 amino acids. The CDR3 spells CASRTGTSGPEQFF. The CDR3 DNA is TGTGCCAGCAGGACCGGGACTAGCGGGCCTGAGCAGTTCTTC.

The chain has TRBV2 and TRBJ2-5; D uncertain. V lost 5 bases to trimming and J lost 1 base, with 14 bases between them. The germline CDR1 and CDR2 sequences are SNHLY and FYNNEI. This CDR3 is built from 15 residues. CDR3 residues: CASSSGLGIQETQYF. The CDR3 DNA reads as TGTGCCAGCAGTAGTGGCTTGGGAATCCAAGAGACCCAGTACTTC.

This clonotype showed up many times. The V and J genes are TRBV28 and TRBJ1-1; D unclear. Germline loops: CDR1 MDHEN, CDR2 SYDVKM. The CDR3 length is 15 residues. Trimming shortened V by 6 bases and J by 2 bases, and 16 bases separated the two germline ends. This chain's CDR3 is CASSRPNLLNTEAFF. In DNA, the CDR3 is TGTGCCAGCAGCCGCCCCAACCTACTAAACACTGAAGCTTTCTTT.

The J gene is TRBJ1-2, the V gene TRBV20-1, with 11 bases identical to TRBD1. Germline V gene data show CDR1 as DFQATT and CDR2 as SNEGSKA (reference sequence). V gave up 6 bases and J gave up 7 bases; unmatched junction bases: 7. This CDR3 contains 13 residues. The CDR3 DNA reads TGCAGTGCGCACCCGGGACAGGGGGGTGGCTACACCTTC. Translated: CSAHPGQGGGYTF.

The CDR3 loop is CSVVLGGETQYF. The CDR3 DNA follows: TGCAGCGTTGTCCTGGGGGGGGAGACCCAGTACTTC. The rearrangement joins TRBV29-1 to TRBJ2-5; 7 bases line up with TRBD2. V was clipped by 4 bases and J by 5 bases; unmatched bases: 4. The CDR3 extends over 12 amino acids. The germline V gene has CDR1 SQVTM and CDR2 ANQGSEA.